This T cell receptor (beta chain) was sequenced in a study of chemoradiotherapy in HPV16-positive cancers. Study-level findings and limits: Non-HPV-specific T cells did not expand in tumors during treatment, whereas candidate HPV-specific clones and E7-related motifs did. Only two HPV16-positive patients supplied the functional HPV-specificity definition.

Trimming stripped 3 bases from V and 9 bases from J, with 19 bases between. Per germline, CDR1 SGHRS and CDR2 YFSETQ. The CDR3 is made up of 15 amino acids. Measured with immunoSEQ multiplex PCR; TCRdb has only the in-frame clones, and not every one. The table lists tens of thousands of clones, 85% to 95% of them singletons. Samples were taken several times over chemoradiotherapy. A note on this clone: The target antigen is unknown.

V is TRBV5-1 and J is TRBJ2-1; D perhaps matches TRBD2 (6 bases). The clonotype originates from a human donor with HPV-associated anogenital cancer. Sequenced material: blood, taken from a patient who underwent chemoradiotherapy. CDR3 bases: TGCGCCAGCAGCTCAGACGCCCTCGGGAGTGTTGAGCAGTTCTTC. The encoded protein is CASSSDALGSVEQFF.